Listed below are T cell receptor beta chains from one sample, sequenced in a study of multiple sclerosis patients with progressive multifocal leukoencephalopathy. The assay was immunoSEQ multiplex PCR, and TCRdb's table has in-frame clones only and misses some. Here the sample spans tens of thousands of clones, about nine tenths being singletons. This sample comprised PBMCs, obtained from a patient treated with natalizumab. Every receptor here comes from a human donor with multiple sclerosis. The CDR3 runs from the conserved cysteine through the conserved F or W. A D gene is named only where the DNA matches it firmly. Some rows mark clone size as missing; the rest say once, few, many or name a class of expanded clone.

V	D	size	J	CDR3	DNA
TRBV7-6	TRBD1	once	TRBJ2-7	CASSLNRGASTYEQYF	TGTGCCAGCAGCTTGAACAGGGGTGCCAGCACCTACGAGCAGTACTTC
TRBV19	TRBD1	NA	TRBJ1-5	CASNPTGSNQPQHF	TGTGCCAGTAATCCGACAGGGTCCAATCAGCCCCAGCATTTT
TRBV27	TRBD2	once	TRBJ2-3	CASSSAGGATDTQYF	TGTGCCAGCAGTTCTGCCGGGGGGGCCACAGATACGCAGTATTTT
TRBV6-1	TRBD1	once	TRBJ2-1	CASSTGQGPYNEQFF	TGTGCCAGCAGCACGGGACAGGGGCCTTACAATGAGCAGTTCTTC
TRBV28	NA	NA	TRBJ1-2	CASMAANGYTF	TGTGCCAGCATGGCAGCCAATGGCTACACCTTC
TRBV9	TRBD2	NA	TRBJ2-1	CASSVGAGGPYNEQFF	TGTGCCAGCAGCGTAGGAGCGGGAGGGCCCTACAATGAGCAGTTCTTC
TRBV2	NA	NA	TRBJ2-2	CASNRDQTNTGELFF	TGTGCCAGCAACCGCGATCAGACGAACACCGGGGAGCTGTTTTTT
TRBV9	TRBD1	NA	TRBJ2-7	CASSANLRTGGTYEQYF	TGTGCCAGCAGCGCAAACCTGAGGACAGGGGGTACCTACGAGCAGTACTTC
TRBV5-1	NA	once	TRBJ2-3	CASSPYAGEDTQYF	TGCGCCAGCAGCCCATACGCGGGCGAGGATACGCAGTATTTT
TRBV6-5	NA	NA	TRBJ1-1	CASSFPNTEAFF	TGTGCCAGCAGTTTCCCGAACACTGAAGCTTTCTTT
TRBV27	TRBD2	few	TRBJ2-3	CASAGTNPTDTQYF	TGTGCCAGCGCCGGGACTAACCCAACAGATACGCAGTATTTT
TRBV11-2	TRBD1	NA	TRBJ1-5	CASSSGTGGTSNQPQHF	TGTGCCAGCAGCTCCGGGACAGGGGGAACTAGCAATCAGCCCCAGCATTTT
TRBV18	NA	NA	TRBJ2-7	CASSPPRHYEQYF	TGTGCCAGCTCACCCCCCCGGCATTACGAGCAGTACTTT
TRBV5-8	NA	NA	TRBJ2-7	CASSLPLSRGKGASYEQYF	TGTGCCAGCAGCTTGCCCTTGAGCAGGGGCAAAGGGGCCTCCTACGAGCAGTACTTC
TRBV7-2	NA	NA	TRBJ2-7	CANSLSYEQYF	TGTGCCAACAGCTTATCCTACGAGCAGTACTTC
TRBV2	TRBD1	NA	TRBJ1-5	CASRGTGGQPQHF	TGTGCCAGCAGGGGGACAGGGGGTCAGCCCCAGCATTTT
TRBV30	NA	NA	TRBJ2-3	CAWEIGGFTDTQYF	TGTGCCTGGGAGATAGGGGGTTTCACAGATACGCAGTATTTT
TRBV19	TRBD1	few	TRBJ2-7	CASRDSSTYEQYF	TGTGCCAGCCGGGACAGCTCGACCTACGAGCAGTACTTC
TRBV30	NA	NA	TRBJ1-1	CAWSVSEAFF	TGTGCCTGGAGTGTTAGTGAAGCTTTCTTT
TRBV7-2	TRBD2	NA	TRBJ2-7	CASSIAGGMSYEQYF	TGTGCCAGCAGCATAGCGGGAGGTATGTCCTACGAGCAGTACTTC
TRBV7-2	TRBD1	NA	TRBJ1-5	CASSLDGTGGSQPQHF	TGTGCCAGCAGCTTAGATGGGACAGGGGGCAGTCAGCCCCAGCATTTT
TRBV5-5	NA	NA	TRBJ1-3	CASSHRWEGTIYF	TGTGCCAGCAGCCACCGATGGGAAGGCACCATATATTTT
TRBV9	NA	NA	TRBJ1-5	CASSLTGDIGQPQHF	TGTGCCAGCAGCCTGACTGGGGACATCGGGCAGCCCCAGCATTTT
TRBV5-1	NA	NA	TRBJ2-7	CASSLEMGVEPYF	TGCGCCAGCAGCTTGGAAATGGGCGTGGAGCCGTACTTC